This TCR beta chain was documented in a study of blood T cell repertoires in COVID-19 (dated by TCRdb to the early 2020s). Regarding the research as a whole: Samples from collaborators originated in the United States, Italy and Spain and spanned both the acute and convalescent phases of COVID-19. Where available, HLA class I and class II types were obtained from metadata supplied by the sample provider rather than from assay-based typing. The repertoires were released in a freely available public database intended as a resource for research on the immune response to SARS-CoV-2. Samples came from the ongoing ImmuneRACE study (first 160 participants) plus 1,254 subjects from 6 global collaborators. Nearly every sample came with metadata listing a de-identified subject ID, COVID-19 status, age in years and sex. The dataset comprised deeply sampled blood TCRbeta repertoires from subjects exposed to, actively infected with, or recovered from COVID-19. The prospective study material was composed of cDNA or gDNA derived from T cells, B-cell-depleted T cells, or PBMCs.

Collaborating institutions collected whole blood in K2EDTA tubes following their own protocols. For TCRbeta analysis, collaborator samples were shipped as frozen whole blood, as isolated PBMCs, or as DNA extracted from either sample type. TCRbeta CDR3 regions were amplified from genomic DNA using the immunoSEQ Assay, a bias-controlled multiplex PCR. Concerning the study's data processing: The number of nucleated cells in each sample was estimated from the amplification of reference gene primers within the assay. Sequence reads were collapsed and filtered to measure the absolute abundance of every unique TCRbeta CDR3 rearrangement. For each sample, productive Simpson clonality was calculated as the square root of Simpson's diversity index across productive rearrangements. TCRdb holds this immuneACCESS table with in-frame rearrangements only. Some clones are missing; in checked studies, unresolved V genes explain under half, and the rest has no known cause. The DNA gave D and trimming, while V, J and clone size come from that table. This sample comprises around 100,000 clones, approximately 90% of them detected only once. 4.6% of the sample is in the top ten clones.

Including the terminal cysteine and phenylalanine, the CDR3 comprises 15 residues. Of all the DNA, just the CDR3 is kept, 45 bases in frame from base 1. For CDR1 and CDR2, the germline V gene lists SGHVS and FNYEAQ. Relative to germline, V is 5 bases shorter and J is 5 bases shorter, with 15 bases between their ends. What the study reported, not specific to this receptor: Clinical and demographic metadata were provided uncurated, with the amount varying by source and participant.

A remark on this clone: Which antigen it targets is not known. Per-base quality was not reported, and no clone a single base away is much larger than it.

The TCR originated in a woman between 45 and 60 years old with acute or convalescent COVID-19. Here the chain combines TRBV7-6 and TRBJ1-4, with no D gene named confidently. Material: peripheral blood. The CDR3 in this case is CASSALSMRNEKLFF. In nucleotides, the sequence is TGTGCCAGCAGCGCACTCTCAATGAGGAATGAAAAACTGTTTTTT.